This T cell receptor beta chain was sequenced in a study of blood T cell repertoires in COVID-19. Overall study context: The United States, Italy and Spain supplied acute and convalescent COVID-19 samples.

How the authors handled the data: Estimation of nucleated cell counts relied on the amplification of reference gene primers. Only in-frame clones appear in the TCRdb table, and some are missing; sequencing was by immunoSEQ multiplex PCR. V and J calls and clone size are as listed in that table; D and trimming were resolved from the DNA. The sample holds around 130,000 clones, around 80% seen once. In its sample, this clone was seen a few times. Enrolled through a virtual design, the participants were between about 18 and 100 years of age and came from under 30 US areas. Germline CDR1 reads LGHNA; CDR2 reads YNFKEQ. V shed 4 bases and J 7 bases; nucleotides not matched to a gene: 9. The CDR3 length is 16 residues.

The rearrangement joins TRBV4-2 to TRBJ2-1; 11 bases are shared with TRBD2. The sample comprised PBMCs or T cells enriched from blood (not recorded which). The origin of this receptor is a man between 40 and 49 years old with acute COVID-19. CDR3 nucleotides: TGTGCCAGCAGCCTACGGACTAGCGGGTCAGGGAATGAGCAGTTCTTC. Protein: CASSLRTSGSGNEQFF.